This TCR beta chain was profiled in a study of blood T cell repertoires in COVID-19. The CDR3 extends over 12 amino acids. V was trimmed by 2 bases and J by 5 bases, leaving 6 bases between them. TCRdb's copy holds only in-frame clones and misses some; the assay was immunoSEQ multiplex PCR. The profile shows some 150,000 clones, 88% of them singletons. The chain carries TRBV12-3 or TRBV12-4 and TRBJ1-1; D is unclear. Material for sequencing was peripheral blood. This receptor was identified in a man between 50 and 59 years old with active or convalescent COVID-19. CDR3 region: CASSLSRTEAFF. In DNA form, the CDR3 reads TGTGCCAGCAGTTTAAGTCGGACTGAAGCTTTCTTT.